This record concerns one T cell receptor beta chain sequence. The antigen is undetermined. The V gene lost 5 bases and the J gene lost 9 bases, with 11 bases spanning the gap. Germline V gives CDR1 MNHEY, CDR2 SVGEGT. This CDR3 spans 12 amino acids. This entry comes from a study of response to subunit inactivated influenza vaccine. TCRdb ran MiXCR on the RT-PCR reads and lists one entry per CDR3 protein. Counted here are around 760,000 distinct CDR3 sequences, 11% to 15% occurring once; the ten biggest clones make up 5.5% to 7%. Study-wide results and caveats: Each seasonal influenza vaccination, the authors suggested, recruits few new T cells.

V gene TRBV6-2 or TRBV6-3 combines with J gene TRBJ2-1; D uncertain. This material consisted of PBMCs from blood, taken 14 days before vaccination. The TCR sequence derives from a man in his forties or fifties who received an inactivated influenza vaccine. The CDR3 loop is CASSPPEGEQFF. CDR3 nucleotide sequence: TGTGCCAGCAGTCCCCCGGAAGGTGAGCAGTTCTTC.